The sequence of this TCR beta chain was determined in a study of cytomegalovirus exposure and HLA in healthy donors. Per germline, CDR1 SGHTA and CDR2 FQGTGA. CDR3 length equals 13 residues. The ends were cut back, 5 bases at V and 2 bases at J, with 9 bases in the middle. Primers included in the PCR were 60 Vbeta and 13 Jbeta primers. The repertoire was sequenced with immunoSEQ multiplex PCR; TCRdb's copy has only in-frame clones and lacks some. Here the sample spans tens of thousands of clones, about 81% being singletons. These donors counted as nominally healthy when sampled, but unrecorded immune exposures were likely.

Material: PBMCs. This clonotype originated in a human donor in good health. J is TRBJ1-1 and V is TRBV7-3, with a weak D call TRBD1 (5 bases). DNA for the CDR3: TGTGCCAGCAGCCGACAGCACAACACTGAAGCTTTCTTT. Translation gives CASSRQHNTEAFF.